What follows is one T cell receptor (beta chain) and its context. Germline V gene data show CDR1 as MGHDK and CDR2 as SYGVNS. CDR3 length: 13 residues. The V end lost 5 bases, the J end lost 2 bases, and 9 bases lay between the germline ends. This sample is part of a study of blood T cell repertoires in COVID-19. Overall study context: In each case, the material was cDNA or gDNA derived from T cells, B-cell-depleted T cells, or PBMCs.

The table came from immunoSEQ multiplex PCR; TCRdb's copy has only in-frame clones and leaves some out. Of over 40,000 clones listed, over 80% were seen once; the top ten hold 16%. The source of this sequence is a middle-aged man with acute or convalescent COVID-19. The chain joins TRBV25-1 to TRBJ2-5; D gene unclear. The specimen sequenced was peripheral blood. The CDR3, as DNA: TGTGCCAGCAGTAAGTGGCCTCAAGAGACCCAGTACTTC. Its protein product is CASSKWPQETQYF.